A single sample gave rise to the 8 T cell receptor beta chains below, sequenced in a study of T cell repertoires in cytomegalovirus infection. TCRdb passed the reads through MiXCR, listing each CDR3 protein once. The data contain 650,000 to 900,000 distinct CDR3 sequences, about 29% of them singletons. For these receptors, no antigen is known. Sequencing used cultured CD8+ T cells from PBMCs, obtained from culture after CMV antigen stimulation. Receptor source: a human donor in good health (CMV status not recorded). Some clones in this sample may be carry-over from other donors' samples.

This clonotype was recorded at least ten times. The chain couples TRBV7-2 to TRBJ2-7; no clear D gene. Germline V gene sequence: CDR1 SGHTA, CDR2 FQGNSA. This CDR3 is built from 13 residues. Trimming took off 4 bases at V and 1 base at J, with 8 bases between the two ends. This chain's CDR3 is CASSWTASYEQYV. The CDR3 nucleotides read TGTGCCAGCAGCTGGACGGCATCCTACGAGCAGTACGTC.

V gene TRBV5-1 combines with J gene TRBJ2-2, with D maybe TRBD2 (5 bases). The V and J ends lost 3 bases and 5 bases respectively, with 8 bases between them. CDR1 SGHRS and CDR2 YFSETQ come from the germline V gene. The CDR3 contains 13 residues. In nucleotides, the CDR3 is TGCGCCAGCAGCTGGGAGAGGACCGGGGAGCTGTTTTTT. Its protein product is CASSWERTGELFF. Based on the CDR3 plus reference TRBV5-1 and TRBJ2-2, the full variable domain is KAGVTQTPRYLIKTRGQQVTLSCSPISGHRSVSWYQQTPGQGLQFLFEYFSETQRNKGNFPGRFSGRQFSNSRSEMNVSTLELGDSALYLCASSWERTGELFFGEGSRLTVL.

The genes are TRBV2 and TRBJ1-5; 9 bases line up with TRBD1. From germline, CDR1 is SNHLY and CDR2 FYNNEI. The CDR3 sequence is 17 residues long. With 5 bases clipped from V and 1 base from J, the junction kept 9 bases outside the gene matches. CDR3 coding DNA: TGTGCCAGCAGTCCACCGGACAGGGGAGCCAGCAATCAGCCCCAGCATTTT. This translates into CASSPPDRGASNQPQHF. Complete variable domain (other parts from reference TRBV2 and TRBJ1-5): EPEVTQTPSHQVTQMGQEVILRCVPISNHLYFYWYRQILGQKVEFLVSFYNNEISEKSEIFDDQFSVERPDGSNFTLKIRSTKLEDSAMYFCASSPPDRGASNQPQHFGDGTRLSIL.

This chain joins TRBV19 and TRBJ2-1, with D perhaps assigned TRBD1 or TRBD2 (6 bases each). Germline V gives CDR1 LNHDA, CDR2 SQIVND (reference sequence). Trimming pared 7 bases from V and 9 bases from J, leaving 16 bases between. The CDR3 is 13 amino acids. The CDR3 loop is CASTVQGGTEQFF. DNA of the CDR3: TGTGCCAGTACCGTACAGGGAGGCACTGAGCAGTTCTTC.

This clonotype was counted only a few times. The V and J genes are TRBV27 and TRBJ2-5; 9 bases fit TRBD1. Per the germline V gene, CDR1 is MNHEY and CDR2 is SMNVEV (reference sequence). V shed 5 bases and J 4 bases; nucleotides not matched to a gene: 8. The CDR3 covers 15 residues. The CDR3 DNA is TGTGCCAGCAGTCGCCGGGACAGGGAGGGAGAGACCCAGTACTTC. Its translation: CASSRRDREGETQYF.

The chain recombines TRBV12-3 or TRBV12-4 with TRBJ2-3, with D possibly being TRBD2 (7 bases). The CDR3 has 14 residues. Trimming took off 7 bases at V and 5 bases at J, with 16 bases between the two ends. The CDR3 here is CASNGGGHGDTQYF. As DNA, the CDR3 is TGTGCCAGCAATGGGGGGGGGCATGGAGATACGCAGTATTTT.

The chain joins TRBV29-1 to TRBJ2-7, with 9 bases that match TRBD1. The CDR3 spans 13 residues. Trimming removed 5 bases from V and 1 base from J; junction bases left unmatched: 3. Germline loops: CDR1 SQVTM, CDR2 ANQGSEA. The CDR3 loop reads CSVTGGTSYEQYF. The CDR3 DNA reads as TGCAGCGTTACAGGGGGCACGTCCTACGAGCAGTACTTC.

The chain carries TRBV6-1 and TRBJ2-7, with a possible D match to TRBD2 (5 bases). This CDR3 region has 13 residues. Trimming left V 0 bases short and J 4 bases short, with 7 bases between. Germline V lookup: CDR1 MNHNS, CDR2 SASEGT. The CDR3 loop reads CASSEASGYEQYV. In DNA, the CDR3 is TGTGCCAGCAGTGAAGCGAGCGGTTACGAGCAGTACGTC.